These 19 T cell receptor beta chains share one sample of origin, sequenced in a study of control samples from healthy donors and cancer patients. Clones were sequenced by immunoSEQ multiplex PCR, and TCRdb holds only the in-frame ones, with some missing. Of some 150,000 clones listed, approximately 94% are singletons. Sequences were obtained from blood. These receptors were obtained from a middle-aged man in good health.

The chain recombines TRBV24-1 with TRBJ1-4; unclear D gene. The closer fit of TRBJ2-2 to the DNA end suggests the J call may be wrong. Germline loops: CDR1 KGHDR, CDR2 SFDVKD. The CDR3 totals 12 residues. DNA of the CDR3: TGTGCCACCAGTGCTGACGACCGGGAGCTGTTTTTT. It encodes CATSADDRELFF.

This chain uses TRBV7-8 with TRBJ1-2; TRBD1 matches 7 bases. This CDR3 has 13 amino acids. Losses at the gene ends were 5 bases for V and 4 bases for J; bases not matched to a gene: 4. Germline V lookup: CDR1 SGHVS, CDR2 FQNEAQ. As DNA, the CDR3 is TGTGCCAGCAGCCGGGACAGCCGCTATGGCTACACCTTC. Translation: CASSRDSRYGYTF.

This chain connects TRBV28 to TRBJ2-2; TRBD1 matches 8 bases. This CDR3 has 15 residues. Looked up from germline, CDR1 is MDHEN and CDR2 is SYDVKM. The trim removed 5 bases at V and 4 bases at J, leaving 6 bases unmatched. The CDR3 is CASSVTGGFTGELFF. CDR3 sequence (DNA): TGTGCCAGCAGTGTAACAGGGGGGTTCACCGGGGAGCTGTTTTTT.

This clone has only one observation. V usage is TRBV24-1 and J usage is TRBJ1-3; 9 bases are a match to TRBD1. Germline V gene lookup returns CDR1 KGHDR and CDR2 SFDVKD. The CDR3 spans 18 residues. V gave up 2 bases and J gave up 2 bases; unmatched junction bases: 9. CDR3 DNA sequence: TGTGCCACCAGTGATTCTCGAGGGACAGGGCCGACTGGAAACACCATATATTTT. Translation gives CATSDSRGTGPTGNTIYF.

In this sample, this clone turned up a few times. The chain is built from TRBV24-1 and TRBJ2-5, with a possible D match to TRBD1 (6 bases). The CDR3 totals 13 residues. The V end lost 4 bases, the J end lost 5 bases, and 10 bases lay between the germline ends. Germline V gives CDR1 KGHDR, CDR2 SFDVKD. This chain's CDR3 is CATSEPDRETQYF. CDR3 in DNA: TGTGCCACCAGTGAACCCGACAGGGAGACCCAGTACTTC.

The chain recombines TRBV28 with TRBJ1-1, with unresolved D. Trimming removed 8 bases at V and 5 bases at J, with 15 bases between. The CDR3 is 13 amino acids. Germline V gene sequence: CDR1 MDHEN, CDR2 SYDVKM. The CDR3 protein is CASFSGPRTEAFF. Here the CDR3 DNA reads TGTGCCAGCTTTAGTGGCCCCCGGACTGAAGCTTTCTTT.

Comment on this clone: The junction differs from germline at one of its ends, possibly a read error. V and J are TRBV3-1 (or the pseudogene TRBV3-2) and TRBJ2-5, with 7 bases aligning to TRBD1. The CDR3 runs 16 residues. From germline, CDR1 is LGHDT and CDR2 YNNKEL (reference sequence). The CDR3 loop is CASGQVWTGVQETQYF. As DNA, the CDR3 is TGTGCCAGCGGCCAAGTATGGACAGGCGTACAAGAGACCCAGTACTTC.

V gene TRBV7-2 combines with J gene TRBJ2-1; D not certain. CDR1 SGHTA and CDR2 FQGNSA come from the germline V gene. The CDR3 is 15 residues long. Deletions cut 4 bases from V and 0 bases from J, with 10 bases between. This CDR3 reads CASSSDESSYNEQFF. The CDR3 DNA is TGTGCCAGCAGCTCCGACGAGAGCTCCTACAATGAGCAGTTCTTC.

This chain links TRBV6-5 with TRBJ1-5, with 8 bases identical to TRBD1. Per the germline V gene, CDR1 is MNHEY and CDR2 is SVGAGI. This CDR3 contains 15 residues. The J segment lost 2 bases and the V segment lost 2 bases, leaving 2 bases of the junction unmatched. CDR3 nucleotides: TGTGCCAGCAGTTACGGGGGACAGGGCAATCAGCCCCAGCATTTT. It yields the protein CASSYGGQGNQPQHF.

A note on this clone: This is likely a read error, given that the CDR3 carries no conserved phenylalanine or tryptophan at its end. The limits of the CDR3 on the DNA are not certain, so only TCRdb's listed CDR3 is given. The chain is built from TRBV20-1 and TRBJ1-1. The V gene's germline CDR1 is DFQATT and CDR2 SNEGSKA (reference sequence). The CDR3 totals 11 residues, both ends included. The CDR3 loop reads CSASSPLGRSL.

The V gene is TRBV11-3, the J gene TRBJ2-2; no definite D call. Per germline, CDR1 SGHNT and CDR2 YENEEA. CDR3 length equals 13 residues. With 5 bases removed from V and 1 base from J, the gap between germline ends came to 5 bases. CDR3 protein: CASSPRNTGELFF. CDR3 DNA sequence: TGTGCCAGCAGCCCCAGGAACACCGGGGAGCTGTTTTTT.

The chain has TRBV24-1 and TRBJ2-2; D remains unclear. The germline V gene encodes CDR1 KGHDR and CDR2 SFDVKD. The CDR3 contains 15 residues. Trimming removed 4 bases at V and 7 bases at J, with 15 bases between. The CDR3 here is CATSEDLFWGGELFF. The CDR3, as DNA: TGTGCCACCAGTGAAGACCTGTTTTGGGGCGGGGAGCTGTTTTTT.

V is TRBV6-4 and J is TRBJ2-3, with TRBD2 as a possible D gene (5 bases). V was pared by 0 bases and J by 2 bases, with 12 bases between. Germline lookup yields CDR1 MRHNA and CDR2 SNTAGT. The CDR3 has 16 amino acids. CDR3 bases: TGTGCCAGCAGTGACTCGGGGAGCACCCCCACAGATACGCAGTATTTT. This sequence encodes CASSDSGSTPTDTQYF.

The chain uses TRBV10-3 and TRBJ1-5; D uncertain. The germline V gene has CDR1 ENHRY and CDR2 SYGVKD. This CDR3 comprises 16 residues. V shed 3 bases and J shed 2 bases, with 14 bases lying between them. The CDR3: CAISEGRSSGNQPQHF. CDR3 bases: TGTGCCATCAGTGAAGGCAGAAGCTCGGGCAATCAGCCCCAGCATTTT.

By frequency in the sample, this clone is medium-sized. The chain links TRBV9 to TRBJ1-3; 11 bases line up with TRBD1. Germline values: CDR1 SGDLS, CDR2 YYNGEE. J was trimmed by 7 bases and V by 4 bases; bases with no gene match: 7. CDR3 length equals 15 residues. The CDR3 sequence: CASSKEGQGGNTIYF. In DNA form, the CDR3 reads TGTGCCAGCAGCAAAGAGGGACAGGGGGGCAACACCATATATTTT.

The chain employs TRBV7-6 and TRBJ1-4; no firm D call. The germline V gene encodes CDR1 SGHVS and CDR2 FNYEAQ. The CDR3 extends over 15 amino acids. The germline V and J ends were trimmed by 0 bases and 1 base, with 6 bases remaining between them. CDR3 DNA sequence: TGTGCCAGCAGCTTAGCGATTCGAACTAATGAAAAACTGTTTTTT. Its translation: CASSLAIRTNEKLFF.

The CDR3 DNA sequence: TGTGCCATCAGTGACAGAATTCTCTACGAGCAGTACTTC. This encodes CAISDRILYEQYF. This chain joins TRBV10-3 and TRBJ2-7, with no clear D. The CDR3 runs to 13 residues. V lost 3 bases to trimming and J lost 3 bases, with 9 bases between them. Germline V lookup: CDR1 ENHRY, CDR2 SYGVKD.

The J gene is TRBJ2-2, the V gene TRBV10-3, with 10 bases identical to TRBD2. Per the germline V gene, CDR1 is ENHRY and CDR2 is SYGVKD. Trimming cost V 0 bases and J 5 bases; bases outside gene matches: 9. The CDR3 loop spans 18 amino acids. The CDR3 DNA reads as TGTGCCATCAGTGAGTCGGAATCTAGCGGGAGTTGGACCGGGGAGCTGTTTTTT. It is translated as CAISESESSGSWTGELFF.

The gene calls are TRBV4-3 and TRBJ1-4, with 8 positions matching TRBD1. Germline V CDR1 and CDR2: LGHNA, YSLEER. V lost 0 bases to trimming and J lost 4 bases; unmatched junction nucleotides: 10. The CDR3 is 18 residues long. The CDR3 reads CASSQDPFQGALNEKLFF. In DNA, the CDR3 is TGCGCCAGCAGCCAAGATCCATTCCAGGGGGCTCTTAATGAAAAACTGTTTTTT.